This TCR beta chain was recovered during a study of blood T cell repertoires in COVID-19. This table comes from immunoSEQ multiplex PCR, and its TCRdb copy is limited to in-frame clones, with some not included. The sample includes about 140,000 clones, 84% seen only once; the top ten take under 10%. The clonotype was recovered from a man in his thirties or forties with COVID-19, enrolled during active disease. Sequenced input: peripheral blood.

The CDR3 loop is CASGQTIQETQYF. The DNA for the CDR3 is TGTGCCAGCGGACAAACAATCCAAGAGACCCAGTACTTC. The rearrangement uses TRBV5-6 and TRBJ2-5; D is possibly TRBD1 (5 bases). Germline V gene data show CDR1 as SGHDT and CDR2 as YYEEEE. V lost 7 bases and J 1 base, leaving 11 bases between the germline ends. This CDR3 region has 13 residues.